This T cell receptor beta chain was identified during a study of shared clonotypes between healthy human individuals. Across the whole study: Every donor yielded three CD4 naive, three CD4 memory, two CD8 naive and one CD8 memory plate.

Germline-derived CDR1 and CDR2 are SGDLS and YYNGEE. V lost 7 bases and J lost 3; bases outside the gene matches: 4. The CDR3 sequence is 12 residues long. Findings and caveats of the study: The study's rarefaction showed incomplete sorted-subset sequencing despite large depth. About 5% of naive CD4 clonotypes were shared across several donors.

TCRdb's table, derived via immunoSEQ multiplex PCR, lists solely in-frame clones and lacks some. The sample contains some 690,000 clones, 90% of which appear only once. Concerning this clone: Its antigen is still unknown.

The chain uses TRBV9 and TRBJ2-7, with 7 bases fitting TRBD1. The TCR sequence derives from a man younger than 35 in good health. Some clones in this sample may be carry-over from other donors' samples. Sequenced input: memory CD8+ T cells from PBMCs. Subset described: CD45RO+ cells pooled with CCR7-negative TemRA cells. CDR3 bases: TGTGCCAGCGGAACAGGGGACTACGAGCAGTACTTC. Its translation is CASGTGDYEQYF.